The rows below give T cell receptor beta chains drawn from one sample of a study of beta chain features in type 1 diabetes. Using immunoSEQ multiplex PCR, the repertoire was profiled, and TCRdb retains in-frame clones only, with some absent. The table includes about 45,000 clones, about 66% detected once. The sample was Tregs from blood. These receptors all come from a woman between 18 and 29 years old with type 1 diabetes. Both conserved end residues are part of each CDR3. A D gene is named only where the DNA matches it firmly. Clone size, where shown, is once, few, many, or a class for clones that have expanded.

TRBJ2-1,TRBD1,TRBV19,NA,CASSTPGTGLNEQFF,TGTGCCAGTAGTACCCCCGGGACAGGACTCAATGAGCAGTTCTTC
TRBJ1-1,NA,TRBV10-3,NA,CAITRGGTEAFF,TGTGCCATCACCCGCGGGGGCACTGAAGCTTTCTTT
TRBJ1-1,NA,TRBV6-6,NA,CASSYRRINTEAFF,TGTGCCAGCAGTTACAGGCGGATTAACACTGAAGCTTTCTTT
TRBJ2-1,NA,TRBV6-5,NA,CASRSRGAKGEQFF,TGTGCCAGCAGGTCCCGGGGAGCGAAGGGTGAGCAGTTCTTC
TRBJ1-1,TRBD1,TRBV19,NA,CASSPRDRGAAFF,TGTGCCAGTAGTCCCCGGGACAGGGGAGCAGCTTTCTTT
TRBJ2-3,TRBD1,TRBV29-1,NA,CSVAGTVGTDTQYF,TGCAGCGTCGCCGGGACAGTGGGCACAGATACGCAGTATTTT
TRBJ2-1,TRBD2,TRBV27,NA,CASRRLAGGHEQFF,TGTGCCAGCAGACGGCTAGCGGGAGGTCATGAGCAGTTCTTC
TRBJ2-7,NA,TRBV6-5,NA,CASTRATGSSYEQYF,TGTGCCAGCACAAGGGCAACAGGCAGCTCCTACGAGCAGTACTTC
TRBJ2-2,TRBD2,TRBV18,NA,CASSPPRGTGELFF,TGTGCCAGCTCACCACCGCGGGGGACCGGGGAGCTGTTTTTT
TRBJ1-5,TRBD1,TRBV7-9,few,CASSPGQGLDQPQHF,TGTGCCAGCAGCCCTGGACAGGGTTTAGATCAGCCCCAGCATTTT
TRBJ2-3,TRBD2,TRBV7-2,NA,CASGRGGTQYF,TGTGCCAGTGGGCGGGGGGGTACGCAGTATTTT
TRBJ2-3,NA,TRBV7-9,NA,CASSLGQGDTQYF,TGTGCCAGCAGCTTGGGGCAGGGGGATACGCAGTATTTT
TRBJ1-2,NA,TRBV4-2,NA,CASSHPQANYGYTF,TGTGCCAGCAGCCACCCGCAGGCGAACTATGGCTACACCTTC
TRBJ1-2,NA,TRBV7-2,NA,CASSTRLLANYGYTF,TGTGCCAGCAGCACGCGACTGTTGGCTAACTATGGCTACACCTTC
TRBJ2-7,NA,TRBV5-6,NA,CASSFELEQYF,TGTGCCAGCAGCTTCGAACTTGAGCAGTACTTC
TRBJ2-5,NA,TRBV25-1,NA,CASSEYWRDQETQYF,TGTGCCAGCAGTGAATATTGGAGGGATCAAGAGACCCAGTACTTC
TRBJ2-3,TRBD2,TRBV10-3,NA,CAISEVAGNEYF,TGTGCCATCAGTGAGGTAGCGGGAAACGAGTATTTT
TRBJ2-2,TRBD2,TRBV7-2,NA,CASSLGLAGPTGELFF,TGTGCCAGCAGCTTGGGACTAGCGGGACCCACCGGGGAGCTGTTTTTT
TRBJ2-7,NA,TRBV30,NA,CAWSVRAVSSYEQYF,TGTGCCTGGAGTGTGCGGGCGGTCAGCTCCTACGAGCAGTACTTC
TRBJ2-7,TRBD2,TRBV14,NA,CASSQDVAAGESYEQYF,TGTGCCAGCAGCCAAGATGTCGCGGCGGGAGAAAGCTACGAGCAGTACTTC
TRBJ2-2,NA,TRBV18,few,CASTGLRLNTGELFF,TGTGCCAGCACGGGACTTAGACTGAACACCGGGGAGCTGTTTTTT
TRBJ1-5,NA,TRBV19,NA,CASRSGTSNQPQHF,TGTGCCAGTAGGTCAGGTACGAGCAATCAGCCCCAGCATTTT
TRBJ2-1,TRBD1,TRBV5-1,NA,CASRPGQGLDEQFF,TGCGCCAGCAGACCTGGACAGGGGCTCGATGAGCAGTTCTTC
TRBJ2-5,NA,TRBV7-9,NA,CASSSKPTGAGPETQYF,TGTGCCAGCAGCTCGAAACCCACAGGCGCCGGGCCAGAGACCCAGTACTTC
TRBJ2-1,NA,TRBV10-3,NA,CAISALRRLGYNEQFF,TGTGCCATCAGTGCCCTCCGTAGACTAGGCTACAATGAGCAGTTCTTC
TRBJ2-1,NA,TRBV18,NA,CASSTPGAGGFEQFF,TGTGCCAGCTCGACCCCTGGAGCAGGGGGGTTTGAGCAGTTCTTC
TRBJ2-1,NA,TRBV29-1,NA,CSFRGKWDEQFF,TGCAGCTTTCGGGGAAAGTGGGATGAGCAGTTCTTC
TRBJ2-2,TRBD2,TRBV6-5,NA,CASRRGADTGELFF,TGTGCCAGCAGGCGGGGGGCCGACACCGGGGAGCTGTTTTTT
TRBJ2-5,NA,TRBV4-3,NA,CASSQEYGLPTQYF,TGCGCCAGCAGCCAAGAATACGGGTTACCGACCCAGTACTTC
TRBJ2-7,NA,TRBV6-1,few,CATRGTIIYEQYF,TGTGCCACAAGGGGGACTATAATCTACGAGCAGTACTTC
TRBJ1-5,NA,TRBV27,NA,CASSSRGRDQPQHF,TGTGCCAGCAGTTCCAGGGGAAGGGATCAGCCCCAGCATTTT
TRBJ2-1,TRBD2,TRBV19,NA,CASSIGRGAVEQFF,TGTGCCAGTAGTATCGGGCGGGGGGCGGTTGAGCAGTTCTTC
TRBJ2-7,TRBD1,TRBV14,NA,CASRKQGAREQYF,TGTGCCAGCAGGAAGCAGGGGGCAAGGGAGCAGTACTTC
TRBJ2-1,TRBD2,TRBV18,NA,CASSPPTSGEYNEQFF,TGTGCCAGCTCACCTCCGACTAGCGGAGAATACAATGAGCAGTTCTTC
TRBJ2-1,TRBD1,TRBV6-5,NA,CASRSLGTGQFF,TGTGCCAGCAGGTCTCTCGGGACAGGGCAGTTCTTC
TRBJ2-1,TRBD1,TRBV7-2,NA,CASSPRDRRGNEQFF,TGTGCCAGCAGCCCCCGGGACCGCAGGGGGAATGAGCAGTTCTTC
TRBJ2-7,NA,TRBV2,NA,CASGGLDEQYF,TGTGCCAGCGGGGGACTGGACGAGCAGTACTTC
TRBJ2-6,NA,TRBV5-1,medium-sized,CASKGPSSGANVLTF,TGCGCCAGCAAGGGGCCCAGCTCTGGGGCCAACGTCCTGACTTTC
TRBJ2-3,NA,TRBV5-4,few,CASASAARTDTQYF,TGTGCCAGCGCTTCGGCGGCCCGCACAGATACGCAGTATTTT
TRBJ2-1,NA,TRBV19,NA,CASSIDRTTEQFF,TGTGCCAGTAGTATAGATCGGACTACTGAGCAGTTCTTC
TRBJ1-1,NA,TRBV6-5,NA,CASSLVVGTEAFF,TGTGCCAGCAGTCTAGTGGTGGGCACTGAAGCTTTCTTT
TRBJ2-2,TRBD1,TRBV6-1,NA,CASSPRGWELFF,TGTGCCAGCAGTCCCAGGGGGTGGGAGCTGTTTTTT
TRBJ2-7,TRBD2,TRBV5-1,NA,CASSGTSGYEQYF,TGCGCCAGCAGTGGGACTAGCGGCTACGAGCAGTACTTC
TRBJ1-6,TRBD1,TRBV7-2,NA,CASSLIATGANSPLHF,TGTGCCAGCAGCTTAATCGCGACAGGGGCCAATTCACCCCTCCACTTT
TRBJ2-1,TRBD2,TRBV10-3,few,CAISESRGASYNEQFF,TGTGCCATCAGTGAGTCGCGGGGGGCTTCCTACAATGAGCAGTTCTTC
TRBJ1-5,TRBD1,TRBV7-9,NA,CASSPTGGGQPQHF,TGTGCCAGCAGCCCGACAGGGGGCGGCCAGCCCCAGCATTTT
TRBJ2-7,NA,TRBV18,NA,CASSPPGVKGEQYF,TGTGCCAGCTCACCACCGGGAGTGAAAGGCGAGCAGTACTTC
TRBJ2-7,TRBD1,TRBV7-2,NA,CASSFAGTGGHEQYF,TGTGCCAGCAGCTTCGCCGGGACAGGGGGCCACGAGCAGTACTTC
TRBJ1-2,TRBD1,TRBV27,NA,CASSQQGNYGYTF,TGTGCCAGCAGCCAACAGGGGAACTATGGCTACACCTTC
TRBJ2-1,TRBD2,TRBV4-1,NA,CASSKGLGGGKDEQFF,TGCGCCAGCAGCAAAGGACTAGGCGGAGGGAAGGATGAGCAGTTCTTC